The following is a T cell receptor beta chain sequence with its context. This record belongs to a study of shared clonotypes between healthy human individuals. Here immunoSEQ multiplex PCR was the method, and the copy in TCRdb shows in-frame clones only, minus some. The sample shows roughly 2.4 million clones, almost 96% of them seen only once. The V and J ends lost 0 bases and 12 bases, in that order; junction bases with no gene match: 7. Germline V gene data show CDR1 as SGHRS and CDR2 as YFSETQ. The CDR3 is 14 residues long. Sequenced material: naive CD4+ T cells sorted from blood. Subset here: CD45RA+ positively selected. The sequence derives from a man aged 18 to 30 in good health. The chain is built from TRBV5-1 and TRBJ2-1, with TRBD2 identical over 9 bases. CDR3 protein: CASSLAPSGILQFF. The CDR3 DNA reads TGCGCCAGCAGCTTGGCCCCTAGCGGGATTTTGCAGTTCTTC.